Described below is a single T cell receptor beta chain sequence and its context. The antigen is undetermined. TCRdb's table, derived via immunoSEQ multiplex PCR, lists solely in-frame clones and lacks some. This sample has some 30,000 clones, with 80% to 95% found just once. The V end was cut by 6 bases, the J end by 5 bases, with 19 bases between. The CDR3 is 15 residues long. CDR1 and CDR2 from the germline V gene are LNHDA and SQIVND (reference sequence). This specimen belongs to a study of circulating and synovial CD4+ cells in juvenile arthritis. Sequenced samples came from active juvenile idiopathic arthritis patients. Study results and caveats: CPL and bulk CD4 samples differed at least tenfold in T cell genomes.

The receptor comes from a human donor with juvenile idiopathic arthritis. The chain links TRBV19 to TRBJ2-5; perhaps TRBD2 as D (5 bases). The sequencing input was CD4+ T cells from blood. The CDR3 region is CASRAMGAGGETQYF. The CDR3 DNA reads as TGTGCCAGTAGGGCCATGGGAGCAGGCGGTGAGACCCAGTACTTC.